Shown below are 21 T cell receptor beta chains from a single sample sequenced in a study of blood T cell repertoires in COVID-19. Assay used: immunoSEQ multiplex PCR; TCRdb lists only in-frame clones, some missing. Among some 240,000 clones listed, 80% to 85% were seen once. Sample: peripheral blood. These receptors all stem from a woman aged 70-85 years with COVID-19, enrolled during active disease.

This chain joins TRBV20-1 and TRBJ2-5, with D possibly matching TRBD2 (7 bases). Looked up from germline, CDR1 is DFQATT and CDR2 is SNEGSKA (reference sequence). The CDR3 extends over 11 amino acids. Deletions cut 8 bases from V and 5 bases from J, with 12 bases between. CDR3 nucleotide sequence: TGCAGTTCCAGGGGAGGGGAGACCCAGTACTTC. This codes for CSSRGGETQYF.

This chain connects TRBV7-2 to TRBJ2-3; 8 positions match TRBD2. Germline loops: CDR1 SGHTA, CDR2 FQGNSA. V gave up 7 bases and J gave up 5 bases; unmatched junction bases: 5. The CDR3 length is 13 residues. The CDR3 DNA follows: TGTGCCAGCACCCCGGGGGGGCGAGATACGCAGTATTTT. Amino acids: CASTPGGRDTQYF. The whole variable domain, remainder taken from reference TRBV7-2 and TRBJ2-3, is GAGVSQSPSNKVTEKGKDVELRCDPISGHTALYWYRQSLGQGLEFLIYFQGNSAPDKSGLPSDRFSAERTGGSVSTLTIQRTQQEDSAVYLCASTPGGRDTQYFGPGTRLTVL.

This chain connects TRBV6-2 or TRBV6-3 to TRBJ2-5, with 8 bases that match TRBD1. Per germline, CDR1 MNHEY and CDR2 SVGEGT. Germline trimming cut 5 bases from V and 1 base from J; bases unmatched to any gene: 12. This CDR3 has 17 amino acids. For the CDR3, the DNA is TGTGCCAGCAGTCAAGACAGGGGAACCCTGCTCCAAGAGACCCAGTACTTC. Residues: CASSQDRGTLLQETQYF.

The chain recombines TRBV30 with TRBJ1-2, with D possibly TRBD1 on 5 matching bases. This CDR3 comprises 13 residues. Germline V gene data show CDR1 as GTSNPN and CDR2 as SVGIG (reference sequence). Trimming pared 0 bases from V and 14 bases from J, leaving 19 bases between. DNA for the CDR3: TGTGCCTGGAGTGTACGAAGGGGAGGGGTAAGGACCTTC. It yields the protein CAWSVRRGGVRTF.

The chain joins TRBV28 to TRBJ2-3; 8 nucleotides match TRBD1. This CDR3 has 15 amino acids. CDR1 is MDHEN and CDR2 is SYDVKM in the germline V gene. Trimming took 6 bases from V and 0 from J; bases not matched to a gene: 5. CDR3: CASRDRDRSTDTQYF. The CDR3 DNA is TGTGCCAGCAGAGACCGGGACAGGAGCACAGATACGCAGTATTTT.

In DNA, the CDR3 is TGTGCCAGTAGTCGCGGGGGACAGGGCAATTATCAGCCCCAGCATTTT. Its protein is CASSRGGQGNYQPQHF. This chain connects TRBV19 to TRBJ1-5, with 9 bases aligning to TRBD1. V shed 5 bases, J shed 5 bases, and the junction held 10 bases outside the gene matches. This CDR3 has 16 amino acids. Germline V gene lookup returns CDR1 LNHDA and CDR2 SQIVND (reference sequence).

This chain uses TRBV5-1 with TRBJ2-1; TRBD2 matches 10 bases. The CDR3 sequence is 15 residues long. Germline V gene data show CDR1 as SGHRS and CDR2 as YFSETQ. The ends lost 5 bases at V and 5 bases at J; junction bases unmatched: 7. The CDR3 DNA reads as TGCGCCAGCAGGCCCGGGACTAGCGCCAACAATGAGCAGTTCTTC. Translation: CASRPGTSANNEQFF.

This clone was seen only once. This sequence joins TRBV28 and TRBJ1-5; the D is unclear. V dropped 6 bases and J dropped 3 bases, with 15 bases sitting between them. The germline V gene encodes CDR1 MDHEN and CDR2 SYDVKM. The CDR3 runs 15 residues. DNA for the CDR3: TGTGCCAGCAGCTTAAACAGAGTTTACAATCAGCCCCAGCATTTT. It encodes CASSLNRVYNQPQHF.

This chain connects TRBV6-1 to TRBJ2-1; 14 positions agree with TRBD2. Per the germline V gene, CDR1 is MNHNS and CDR2 is SASEGT. The CDR3 spans 17 residues. V dropped 4 bases and J dropped 5; count of bases not matched to a gene: 7. CDR3 DNA sequence: TGTGCCAGCAGTGGTTTGACTAGCGGGAGGGGGGACAATGAGCAGTTCTTC. It encodes CASSGLTSGRGDNEQFF.

The chain links TRBV29-1 to TRBJ2-1, with D perhaps matching TRBD2 (6 bases). This CDR3 is built from 15 residues. Between the trimmed V and J ends, which lost 5 bases and 1 base, there was a span of 15 bases. Germline V gene lookup returns CDR1 SQVTM and CDR2 ANQGSEA. The CDR3 is CSVSGLALSYNEQFF. CDR3 sequence (DNA): TGCAGCGTTTCAGGTCTAGCGTTATCCTACAATGAGCAGTTCTTC.

V and J are TRBV6-5 and TRBJ2-3; 7 bases align to TRBD1. Germline V gene lookup returns CDR1 MNHEY and CDR2 SVGAGI. The CDR3 length is 15 residues. Trimming cost V 4 bases and J 7 bases; bases outside gene matches: 11. CDR3 amino acids: CASSSDRVSTYTQYF. Here the CDR3 DNA reads TGTGCCAGCAGTTCTGACAGGGTCTCAACGTATACGCAGTATTTT.

Concerning this clone: The sample has other DNA sequences that encode this CDR3 too. The chain uses TRBV9 and TRBJ2-5; possibly TRBD1 for D (7 bases). V was trimmed by 0 bases and J by 5 bases, leaving 8 bases between them. The CDR3 contains 13 residues. The germline V gene has CDR1 SGDLS and CDR2 YYNGEE. The CDR3 reads CASSVAGGETQYF. The DNA for the CDR3 is TGTGCCAGCAGCGTAGCAGGGGGGGAGACCCAGTACTTC.

This clone was observed a few times. The V call is TRBV28, the J call TRBJ1-2; D uncertain. The CDR3 runs to 14 residues. Trimming took off 10 bases at V and 5 bases at J, with 20 bases between the two ends. Germline V gene lookup returns CDR1 MDHEN and CDR2 SYDVKM. DNA for the CDR3: TGTGCCATTAACTTGTGGGGAGGCGAGTATGGCTACACCTTC. It specifies CAINLWGGEYGYTF.

In its sample, this clone was seen once. In DNA, the CDR3 is TGTGCCAGCAGCTTGGGAGGGGGCAAGCCTAACTATGGCTACACCTTC. Encoded protein: CASSLGGGKPNYGYTF. J is TRBJ1-2 and V is TRBV5-4; 7 bases map to TRBD1. Losses at the gene ends were 0 bases for V and 0 bases for J; bases not matched to a gene: 5. The CDR3 loop spans 16 amino acids. Germline V gene lookup returns CDR1 SGHNT and CDR2 YYREEE (reference sequence).

The chain recombines TRBV7-9 with TRBJ1-2; TRBD1 matches at 11 bases. Germline CDR1 SEHNR, CDR2 FQNEAQ (reference sequence). Trimming removed 4 bases from V and 5 bases from J; junction bases left unmatched: 3. The CDR3 sequence is 14 residues long. The CDR3 DNA reads TGTGCCAGCAGCTCCCGGGACAGGGGGTATGGCTACACCTTC. Translation: CASSSRDRGYGYTF. Based on the CDR3 plus reference TRBV7-9 and TRBJ1-2, the full variable domain is DTGVSQNPRHKITKRGQNVTFRCDPISEHNRLYWYRQTLGQGPEFLTYFQNEAQLEKSRLLSDRFSAERPKGSFSTLEIQRTEQGDSAMYLCASSSRDRGYGYTFGSGTRLTVV.

The rearrangement uses TRBV7-9 and TRBJ2-1; 11 bases align to TRBD2. This CDR3 spans 18 amino acids. The V gene end was trimmed by 2 bases and the J gene end by 4 bases; junction bases not matched to a gene: 10. Per the germline V gene, CDR1 is SEHNR and CDR2 is FQNEAQ (reference sequence). This CDR3 is CASSLSRFSGRAYNEQFF. The DNA of the CDR3 is TGTGCCAGCAGCTTATCACGTTTTAGCGGGAGGGCATACAATGAGCAGTTCTTC.

V usage is TRBV5-8 and J usage is TRBJ1-3, with a weak D call TRBD1 (5 bases). The germline V gene encodes CDR1 SGHTS and CDR2 YDEGEE. CDR3 size: 15 residues. The V end was cut by 1 base, the J end by 0 bases, with 8 bases between. The CDR3 nucleotides read TGTGCCAGCAGCTTGAGACAGAGCTCTGGAAACACCATATATTTT. This gives the protein CASSLRQSSGNTIYF.

V is TRBV19 and J is TRBJ2-3; 9 nucleotides agree with TRBD2. Germline V gives CDR1 LNHDA, CDR2 SQIVND (reference sequence). This CDR3 is built from 18 residues. V shed 6 bases and J 0 bases; nucleotides not matched to a gene: 13. CDR3 region: CASSSYLPSGTSTDTQYF. CDR3 bases: TGTGCCAGTAGCTCCTACTTACCTAGCGGGACTAGCACAGATACGCAGTATTTT.

J is TRBJ1-5 and V is TRBV19; 10 bases map to TRBD1. CDR3 length equals 18 residues. CDR1 and CDR2 from the germline V gene are LNHDA and SQIVND (reference sequence). The V segment lost 10 bases and the J segment 0 bases; nucleotides outside the gene matches: 15. The CDR3 nucleotides read TGTGCCACTCAGAGACAGGGGGCGCGTGTTTATAGCAATCAGCCCCAGCATTTT. This codes for CATQRQGARVYSNQPQHF. Together with reference TRBV19 and TRBJ1-5, the CDR3 gives the full variable domain: DGGITQSPKYLFRKEGQNVTLSCEQNLNHDAMYWYRQDPGQGLRLIYYSQIVNDFQKGDIAEGYSVSREKKESFPLTVTSAQKNPTAFYLCATQRQGARVYSNQPQHFGDGTRLSIL.

The CDR3 loop reads CASSWQVGNQPQHF. The CDR3 bases are TGTGCCAGCAGTTGGCAGGTAGGAAATCAGCCCCAGCATTTT. The chain recombines TRBV28 with TRBJ1-5; D gene unclear. V shed 4 bases and J shed 4 bases, with 11 bases lying between them. In germline, CDR1 is MDHEN, CDR2 SYDVKM. The CDR3 runs to 14 residues.

The genes are TRBV30 and TRBJ1-1; D is possibly TRBD1 (5 bases). Germline V gene lookup returns CDR1 GTSNPN and CDR2 SVGIG (reference sequence). V lost 0 bases, J lost 8 bases, and 10 bases lay in between. The CDR3 sequence is 12 residues long. As DNA, the CDR3 is TGTGCCTGGAGTGTACTGCAGGGCGAAGCTTTCTTT. Its protein product is CAWSVLQGEAFF.